A single sample gave rise to the 19 T cell receptor beta chains below, sequenced in a study of T cell clones after liver transplantation. TCRdb keeps only in-frame clones here, not all; method: immunoSEQ multiplex PCR. The sample contains 45,000 to 55,000 clones, 70% to 85% of which appear only once. Here the sequenced sample was CD4+ T cells from blood, taken before liver transplant. The receptor source for this set is a human donor who received a liver transplant.

J is TRBJ2-3 and V is TRBV10-3; TRBD2 matches at 7 bases. Trimming removed 7 bases from V and 4 bases from J; junction bases left unmatched: 8. Germline-derived CDR1 and CDR2 are ENHRY and SYGVKD. The CDR3 has 14 amino acids. The CDR3 spells CAIKLADLADTQYF. CDR3 nucleotides: TGTGCCATCAAGCTAGCGGATCTTGCAGATACGCAGTATTTT.

The V call is TRBV7-3, the J call TRBJ1-1; a possible D gene is TRBD1 (6 bases). Per the germline V gene, CDR1 is SGHTA and CDR2 is FQGTGA. The CDR3 loop spans 15 amino acids. The V end lost 1 base, the J end lost 5 bases, and 14 bases lay between the germline ends. In DNA, the CDR3 is TGTGCCAGCAGCTTAAGAGGCCAGGGGAGGACTGAAGCTTTCTTT. This translates into CASSLRGQGRTEAFF.

CDR3 in DNA: TGTGCCAGCAGCTTCCCCTTAGCGGGCGGAGAGACCCAGTACTTC. It yields the protein CASSFPLAGGETQYF. This sequence joins TRBV7-2 and TRBJ2-5, with TRBD2 matching 7 bases. J lost 4 bases, V lost 3 bases, and 8 bases had no gene match. CDR1 and CDR2 from the germline V gene are SGHTA and FQGNSA. The CDR3 length is 15 residues.

The genes are TRBV28 and TRBJ1-4, with 9 bases aligning to TRBD1. Germline trimming cut 4 bases from V and 7 bases from J; bases unmatched to any gene: 10. CDR1 and CDR2 from the germline V gene are MDHEN and SYDVKM. This CDR3 is 16 amino acids long. Here the CDR3 reads CASSSPRGQGIEKLFF. The CDR3 region has the DNA TGTGCCAGCAGTTCGCCCCGTGGACAGGGGATTGAAAAACTGTTTTTT.

This chain links TRBV28 with TRBJ2-3; D is unclear. Trimming pared 5 bases from V and 1 base from J, leaving 10 bases between. The CDR3 totals 14 residues. Germline V lookup: CDR1 MDHEN, CDR2 SYDVKM. The DNA for the CDR3 is TGTGCCAGCAGTCAACCGCTTGGCACAGATACGCAGTATTTT. Residues: CASSQPLGTDTQYF.

The V call is TRBV10-3, the J call TRBJ2-5; TRBD2 matches 10 bases. The CDR3 has 17 amino acids. V lost 6 bases to trimming and J lost 4 bases; unmatched junction nucleotides: 14. The V gene's germline CDR1 is ENHRY and CDR2 SYGVKD. The CDR3 bases are TGTGCCATCAGCCCGGGCGCCGGGACTAGCGAACCAGAGACCCAGTACTTC. Its translation: CAISPGAGTSEPETQYF.

V gene TRBV11-2 combines with J gene TRBJ1-5; D may be TRBD1 (6 bases). This CDR3 is built from 19 residues. In germline, CDR1 is SGHAT, CDR2 FQNNGV. Trimming took 4 bases from V and 3 from J, leaving 25 bases between them. The CDR3 DNA reads as TGTGCCAGCAGCTCGCCAATTGGGGGAGGCAGGGACATCAATCAGCCCCAGCATTTT. It is translated as CASSSPIGGGRDINQPQHF.

Turning to this clone: One junction end does not reproduce the germline sequence, and a read error may be involved. The chain combines TRBV10-3 with TRBJ2-7; TRBD1 matches 10 bases. The germline gives CDR1 ENHRY, CDR2 SYGVKD. CDR3 length: 17 residues. In DNA form, the CDR3 reads TGTGCCAGCAGTGAAGCTCCCTTGGACAGGGGGTTGGGGGAGCAGTACTTC. It specifies CASSEAPLDRGLGEQYF.

The rearrangement links TRBV5-1 to TRBJ2-6, with D perhaps TRBD1 (6 bases). Trimming stripped 2 bases from V and 1 base from J, with 10 bases between. In germline, CDR1 is SGHRS, CDR2 YFSETQ. This CDR3 is built from 16 residues. The CDR3 nucleotides read TGCGCCAGCAGCTTAACCACAGGGTCTGGGGCCAACGTCCTGACTTTC. Its protein is CASSLTTGSGANVLTF.

This clone was counted a few times. This chain links TRBV2 with TRBJ1-1; 12 nucleotides line up with TRBD1. Germline assignment: CDR1 SNHLY and CDR2 FYNNEI. Trimming at V came to 4 bases and at J to 7 bases, leaving 4 bases not matched to a gene. The CDR3 covers 14 residues. In nucleotides, the CDR3 is TGTGCCAGCAGTGGAGGGACAGGGGGCAGTGAAGCTTTCTTT. Translated: CASSGGTGGSEAFF.

This sequence joins TRBV5-1 and TRBJ2-2, with D hard to call. The germline CDR1 and CDR2 sequences are SGHRS and YFSETQ. Between the trimmed V and J ends, which lost 3 bases and 7 bases, there was a span of 10 bases. The CDR3 loop spans 13 amino acids. Here the CDR3 reads CASSWSELGELFF. The DNA for the CDR3 is TGCGCCAGCAGCTGGAGCGAGCTCGGGGAGCTGTTTTTT. The full variable domain, its missing parts supplied by reference TRBV5-1 and TRBJ2-2, is KAGVTQTPRYLIKTRGQQVTLSCSPISGHRSVSWYQQTPGQGLQFLFEYFSETQRNKGNFPGRFSGRQFSNSRSEMNVSTLELGDSALYLCASSWSELGELFFGEGSRLTVL.

The V call is TRBV28, the J call TRBJ2-7, with 9 bases identical to TRBD2. Per the germline V gene, CDR1 is MDHEN and CDR2 is SYDVKM. V was pared by 8 bases and J by 0 bases, with 5 bases of the junction left unmatched. The CDR3 has 14 residues. The CDR3 region is CASQTSGSSYEQYF. The CDR3 DNA reads TGTGCCAGCCAGACTAGCGGCAGCTCCTACGAGCAGTACTTC.

This chain links TRBV6-5 with TRBJ1-1, with D perhaps TRBD1 (5 bases). CDR1 is MNHEY, CDR2 SVGAGI, per germline. CDR3 size: 13 residues. V shed 6 bases and J shed 11 bases, with 19 bases lying between them. The CDR3 sequence: CASRKGDGRMAFF. In nucleotides, the CDR3 is TGTGCCAGCAGAAAAGGGGACGGACGAATGGCTTTCTTT.

This clone was observed once. V and J are TRBV28 and TRBJ1-2; the D gene is possibly TRBD1 (6 bases). V was cut by 3 bases and J by 8 bases, with 19 bases left in between. This CDR3 has 15 amino acids. CDR1 is MDHEN and CDR2 is SYDVKM in the germline V gene. The CDR3 here is CASSFNPGVGKGYTF. As DNA, the CDR3 is TGTGCCAGCAGTTTTAACCCAGGGGTCGGTAAGGGCTACACCTTC.

The chain has TRBV5-1 and TRBJ2-7; 10 bases line up with TRBD1. The CDR3 totals 16 residues. Trimming at V came to 7 bases and at J to 6 bases, leaving 16 bases not matched to a gene. The germline CDR1 and CDR2 sequences are SGHRS and YFSETQ. This CDR3 reads CASGKQTGTGDGEQYF. CDR3 sequence (DNA): TGCGCCAGCGGCAAACAGACGGGGACAGGGGACGGCGAGCAGTACTTC. The full variable domain, its missing parts supplied by reference TRBV5-1 and TRBJ2-7, is KAGVTQTPRYLIKTRGQQVTLSCSPISGHRSVSWYQQTPGQGLQFLFEYFSETQRNKGNFPGRFSGRQFSNSRSEMNVSTLELGDSALYLCASGKQTGTGDGEQYFGPGTRLTVT.

The V call is TRBV19, the J call TRBJ1-2; D may be TRBD1 (5 bases). V was trimmed by 3 bases and J by 4 bases, leaving 21 bases between them. The CDR3 runs to 17 residues. Germline CDR1 LNHDA, CDR2 SQIVND (reference sequence). The chain's CDR3 is CASSIEGKLGRTYGYTF. CDR3 DNA: TGTGCCAGTAGTATCGAGGGGAAGTTAGGACGGACCTATGGCTACACCTTC. Based on the CDR3 plus reference TRBV19 and TRBJ1-2, the full variable domain is DGGITQSPKYLFRKEGQNVTLSCEQNLNHDAMYWYRQDPGQGLRLIYYSQIVNDFQKGDIAEGYSVSREKKESFPLTVTSAQKNPTAFYLCASSIEGKLGRTYGYTFGSGTRLTVV.

The genes are TRBV6-1 and TRBJ1-3; D perhaps matches TRBD1 (6 bases). CDR1 is MNHNS and CDR2 is SASEGT in the germline V gene. CDR3 length: 15 amino acids. Trimming removed 5 bases at V and 4 bases at J, with 15 bases between. The CDR3 sequence: CASSQNRATGNTIYF. The CDR3 DNA follows: TGTGCCAGCAGTCAGAACAGGGCCACGGGAAACACCATATATTTT.

V usage is TRBV10-3 and J usage is TRBJ2-7, with D possibly matching TRBD2 (6 bases). The V gene lost 4 bases and the J gene lost 5 bases, with 18 bases spanning the gap. Germline V gives CDR1 ENHRY, CDR2 SYGVKD. The CDR3 has 15 amino acids. The CDR3 region is CAISVRGDTPHEQYF. Here the CDR3 DNA reads TGTGCCATCAGTGTCCGCGGGGATACCCCCCACGAGCAGTACTTC.

As concerns this clone: The identical CDR3 is also encoded by other nucleotide sequences in the sample. The chain links TRBV5-6 to TRBJ2-1, with no clear D. The germline V and J ends were trimmed by 3 bases and 2 bases, with 0 bases remaining between them. Looked up from germline, CDR1 is SGHDT and CDR2 is YYEEEE. The CDR3 has 11 residues. The CDR3 DNA sequence: TGTGCCAGCAGCTCCTACAATGAGCAGTTCTTC. Translated, it gives CASSSYNEQFF.